These T cell receptor beta chains were read from a single sample in a study of cytomegalovirus exposure and HLA in healthy donors. The table came from immunoSEQ multiplex PCR; TCRdb's copy has only in-frame clones and leaves some out. The table records around 140,000 clones, around 80% of them present only once. The sample comprised PBMCs. The receptors were gathered from a man in his thirties or forties in good health and CMV-seropositive. Each CDR3 is given without its conserved first and last residue.

j_call	v_call	cdr3_aa
TRBJ2-2	TRBV9	ASSVLTSGSTGELF
TRBJ2-7	TRBV19	ASSIRGAGTSGEQY
TRBJ2-1	TRBV2	TSSPLSSYNEQF
TRBJ2-2	TRBV29-1	SVVGQGALGGELF
TRBJ2-7	TRBV14	ASSRQHDSYEQY
TRBJ1-1	TRBV6-1	ASKGGQRTEAF
TRBJ2-3	TRBV5-1	ASSLARDTDTQY
TRBJ2-7	TRBV27	ASSSGQSGEQY
TRBJ2-1	TRBV5-1	ASGVTGGSYNEQF
TRBJ2-1	TRBV6-4	ASSDRGDSYNEQF
TRBJ2-5	TRBV7-2	ASSSLAGAETQY
TRBJ2-5	TRBV2	ASRRTSVETQY
TRBJ2-3	TRBV5-1	ASSLGREWK
TRBJ2-1	TRBV15	ATSRTSGISNEQF
TRBJ2-7	TRBV9	ASSSRTGDEQY
-	TRBV2	ASSGGATPVYEQY
TRBJ2-3	TRBV6-4	ASSRELAGVDTQY
TRBJ2-3	TRBV6-5	ASSYGGGGTDTQY
TRBJ1-5	TRBV19	ASSIVRVNQPQH
TRBJ2-7	TRBV6-1	ASSDNASGRYEQY
TRBJ1-3	TRBV5-1	ASSTGEGVVNTIY
TRBJ2-5	TRBV28	ASRRQGEQY
TRBJ2-1	TRBV4-1	ASSPLGREARIYNEQF
TRBJ1-5	TRBV6-5	ASKSRYRGNQPQH
TRBJ1-4	TRBV28	ASCLGQGTTEKLF
TRBJ1-6	TRBV30	AWSPRVPYNSPLH
TRBJ1-1	TRBV5-1	ASSLSLAGGKAF
TRBJ1-6	TRBV19	ASTKPGQGYSPLH
TRBJ2-1	TRBV12-2	ASRPSGTSGRNEQF
TRBJ2-5	TRBV4-2	ASSQVLGQETQY
TRBJ1-1	TRBV11-3	ASSLGQGWNTEAF
TRBJ2-1	TRBV9	ASSVASGSVGEQF
TRBJ2-7	TRBV11-3	ASSLKTSGSREQY
TRBJ2-1	TRBV2	ASKRPSSYNEQF
TRBJ1-1	TRBV18	ASSRIGLLRGQDTEAF
TRBJ1-3	TRBV18	ASSLPSGNTIY
TRBJ2-2	TRBV28	ASRTKLAEGTGELF
TRBJ1-2	TRBV28	ASSSLNRGHN
TRBJ2-3	TRBV7-2	ASGGLAEGTQY
TRBJ2-3	TRBV6-5	ASSERGAEDTQY